The 26 T cell receptor beta chains reported below all come from one sample, sequenced in a study of OX40 agonist ivuxolimab in advanced cancers. Assay: immunoSEQ multiplex PCR; the TCRdb copy retains only in-frame clones and omits some. The table lists 80,000 to 95,000 clones, 90% to 95% of them singletons, with 0.4% to 0.55% in the top ten. Specimen: CD4+ or CD8+ T cells sorted from blood, collected in a trial of the OX40 agonist ivuxolimab. The receptor set was obtained from an adult with an advanced solid tumor such as melanoma, head and neck, liver or kidney cancer.

This clone ranks as medium-sized. This chain uses TRBV30 with TRBJ2-2, with 7 bases fitting TRBD2. V lost 3 bases to trimming and J lost 4 bases; unmatched junction nucleotides: 8. Germline V gene data show CDR1 as GTSNPN and CDR2 as SVGIG (reference sequence). CDR3 length equals 15 residues. CDR3 nucleotide sequence: TGTGCCTGGAGAGGGAGGGTGAGAGGCACCGGGGAGCTGTTTTTT. Translated, it gives CAWRGRVRGTGELFF.

The rearrangement links TRBV6-6 to TRBJ2-3, with TRBD1 identical over 7 bases. Germline V gives CDR1 MNHNY, CDR2 SVGAGI (reference sequence). Unmatched junction bases numbered 5, after V lost 2 bases and J lost 3 bases. The CDR3 extends over 15 amino acids. The DNA for the CDR3 is TGTGCCAGCAGTTACGAGGGGGCGGGTACAGATACGCAGTATTTT. Protein sequence: CASSYEGAGTDTQYF.

V gene TRBV5-6 combines with J gene TRBJ1-2; D is perhaps TRBD1 (5 bases). Deletions cut 4 bases from V and 7 bases from J, with 26 bases between. From germline, CDR1 is SGHDT and CDR2 YYEEEE. This CDR3 has 17 amino acids. Here the CDR3 reads CASSPVEAGNEFGGYTF. The CDR3 nucleotides read TGTGCCAGCAGCCCCGTTGAGGCAGGGAACGAGTTTGGTGGCTACACCTTC.

This clone appeared once. The chain is built from TRBV5-4 and TRBJ2-1; 7 nucleotides agree with TRBD1. V lost 4 bases and J lost 8; bases outside the gene matches: 6. The CDR3 is 13 residues long. Germline V gives CDR1 SGHNT, CDR2 YYREEE (reference sequence). The CDR3 DNA sequence: TGTGCCAGCAGCGTACAAACAGGGGATGAGCAGTTCTTC. Translating it yields CASSVQTGDEQFF. The full variable domain, its missing parts supplied by reference TRBV5-4 and TRBJ2-1, is ETGVTQSPTHLIKTRGQQVTLRCSSQSGHNTVSWYQQALGQGPQFIFQYYREEENGRGNFPPRFSGLQFPNYSSELNVNALELDDSALYLCASSVQTGDEQFFGPGTRLTVL.

The chain is built from TRBV7-9 and TRBJ1-4; no definite D call. V lost 2 bases, J lost 0 bases, and 4 bases lay in between. This CDR3 contains 14 residues. Germline V gene lookup returns CDR1 SEHNR and CDR2 FQNEAQ (reference sequence). The CDR3, as DNA: TGTGCCAGCAGCTTACATGCAACTAATGAAAAACTGTTTTTT. It codes for CASSLHATNEKLFF.

This clone was counted once. The chain carries TRBV5-1 and TRBJ1-4; D gene unclear. The CDR3 has 16 amino acids. Germline CDR1 is SGHRS and CDR2 is YFSETQ. With 0 bases removed from V and 6 bases from J, the gap between germline ends came to 15 bases. For the CDR3, the DNA is TGCGCCAGCAGCTTGGGCCTTATGGTCCGGGATGAAAAACTGTTTTTT. Its protein product is CASSLGLMVRDEKLFF. Full variable domain (outside the CDR3, taken from reference TRBV5-1 and TRBJ1-4): KAGVTQTPRYLIKTRGQQVTLSCSPISGHRSVSWYQQTPGQGLQFLFEYFSETQRNKGNFPGRFSGRQFSNSRSEMNVSTLELGDSALYLCASSLGLMVRDEKLFFGSGTQLSVL.

This rearrangement joins TRBV9 to TRBJ1-5; D is unclear. The CDR3 is 14 amino acids. The V and J ends lost 0 bases and 2 bases respectively, with 6 bases between them. Germline V gene data show CDR1 as SGDLS and CDR2 as YYNGEE. The CDR3 nucleotides read TGTGCCAGCAGCGTAGGTAGGGGCAATCAGCCCCAGCATTTT. This translates into CASSVGRGNQPQHF.

V is TRBV18 and J is TRBJ1-1; D not resolved. Germline CDR1 is KGHSH and CDR2 is LQKENI. This CDR3 is built from 14 residues. The V end was cut by 6 bases, the J end by 0 bases, with 11 bases between. Here the CDR3 reads CASSVSQMNTEAFF. The CDR3 DNA sequence: TGTGCCAGCTCCGTCAGCCAAATGAACACTGAAGCTTTCTTT. The full variable domain, rest sourced from reference TRBV18 and TRBJ1-1, is NAGVMQNPRHLVRRRGQEARLRCSPMKGHSHVYWYRQLPEEGLKFMVYLQKENIIDESGMPKERFSAEFPKEGPSILRIQQVVRGDSAAYFCASSVSQMNTEAFFGQGTRLTVV.

This chain connects TRBV30 to TRBJ1-1, with 8 nucleotides matching TRBD1. The junction had 10 bases not matched to a gene; V was cut back by 4 bases and J by 3 bases. The CDR3 has 15 amino acids. CDR1 is GTSNPN, CDR2 SVGIG, per germline (reference sequence). The CDR3 reads CAWISQGAVYTEAFF. CDR3 DNA: TGTGCCTGGATCTCCCAGGGGGCTGTGTACACTGAAGCTTTCTTT.

This chain uses TRBV6-5 with TRBJ2-7, with a weak D call TRBD2 (5 bases). Trimming removed 8 bases from V and 1 base from J, with 6 bases in between. The germline gives CDR1 MNHEY, CDR2 SVGAGI. The CDR3 spans 11 residues. CDR3 loop: CASGLSYEQYF. DNA of the CDR3: TGTGCCAGCGGACTGTCCTACGAGCAGTACTTC.

The chain has TRBV18 and TRBJ2-5; D is unresolved. V was pared by 6 bases and J by 5 bases, with 13 bases between. CDR1 is KGHSH, CDR2 LQKENI, per germline. The CDR3 runs to 13 residues. CDR3 sequence reads: CASSLGTVETQYF. CDR3 DNA: TGTGCCAGCTCCCTGGGCACAGTTGAGACCCAGTACTTC. Based on the CDR3 plus reference TRBV18 and TRBJ2-5, the full variable domain is NAGVMQNPRHLVRRRGQEARLRCSPMKGHSHVYWYRQLPEEGLKFMVYLQKENIIDESGMPKERFSAEFPKEGPSILRIQQVVRGDSAAYFCASSLGTVETQYFGPGTRLLVL.

This chain connects TRBV5-1 to TRBJ2-2, with 7 nucleotides matching TRBD1. Germline CDR1 SGHRS, CDR2 YFSETQ. This CDR3 has 14 residues. The J segment lost 7 bases and the V segment lost 4 bases, leaving 7 bases of the junction unmatched. CDR3 sequence: CASSPGQLGGELFF. The DNA of the CDR3 is TGCGCCAGCAGCCCGGGACAGTTAGGCGGGGAGCTGTTTTTT. Together with reference TRBV5-1 and TRBJ2-2, the CDR3 gives the full variable domain: KAGVTQTPRYLIKTRGQQVTLSCSPISGHRSVSWYQQTPGQGLQFLFEYFSETQRNKGNFPGRFSGRQFSNSRSEMNVSTLELGDSALYLCASSPGQLGGELFFGEGSRLTVL.

The chain joins TRBV7-9 to TRBJ2-7, with 7 bases aligning to TRBD1. Germline lookup yields CDR1 SEHNR and CDR2 FQNEAQ (reference sequence). V was clipped by 1 base and J by 4 bases; unmatched bases: 4. CDR3 length: 14 amino acids. The CDR3 nucleotides read TGTGCCAGCAGCTTAGGGCAGGGGGTTTACGAGCAGTACTTC. This encodes CASSLGQGVYEQYF.

The chain combines TRBV19 with TRBJ2-3; the match to TRBD2 covers 11 bases. There are 17 residues in the CDR3. Germline V gives CDR1 LNHDA, CDR2 SQIVND (reference sequence). V was pared by 3 bases and J by 2 bases, with 7 bases of the junction left unmatched. The CDR3 nucleotides read TGTGCCAGTAGTATGTCGACTAGCGGGGTCGTCACAGATACGCAGTATTTT. Its translation is CASSMSTSGVVTDTQYF.

The chain links TRBV29-1 to TRBJ1-2; TRBD1 aligns across 9 bases. The V and J ends lost 8 bases and 6 bases, in that order; junction bases with no gene match: 7. In germline, CDR1 is SQVTM, CDR2 ANQGSEA. The CDR3 length is 12 residues. CDR3 coding DNA: TGCAGCACCAGGACAGGGGAGAATGGCTACACCTTC. Translation: CSTRTGENGYTF.

J is TRBJ2-1 and V is TRBV19, with 7 positions matching TRBD2. CDR1 is LNHDA and CDR2 is SQIVND in the germline V gene (reference sequence). The CDR3 is 19 residues long. V lost 3 bases to trimming and J lost 4 bases; unmatched junction nucleotides: 18. The CDR3 DNA follows: TGTGCCAGTAGTATTCTCACCCTCCCGGGGAGGGGAGAATACAATGAGCAGTTCTTC. This codes for CASSILTLPGRGEYNEQFF.

The chain carries TRBV6-1 and TRBJ2-1, with 7 positions matching TRBD2. The CDR3 length is 13 residues. In germline, CDR1 is MNHNS, CDR2 SASEGT. Trimming took 7 bases from V and 8 from J; bases not matched to a gene: 8. CDR3 amino acids: CASNNGRMYEQFF. The CDR3 region has the DNA TGTGCCAGCAATAACGGGAGGATGTATGAGCAGTTCTTC.

The count of this clone is one. This chain joins TRBV5-1 and TRBJ2-5; 11 positions agree with TRBD2. CDR1 and CDR2 from the germline V gene are SGHRS and YFSETQ. With V trimmed by 4 bases and J by 5 bases, 7 bases remained unmatched. CDR3 length: 15 residues. The CDR3 is CASSITSGGGETQYF. In DNA form, the CDR3 reads TGCGCCAGCAGCATCACTAGCGGGGGTGGGGAGACCCAGTACTTC.

The chain combines TRBV5-4 with TRBJ2-1; TRBD2 aligns across 8 bases. This CDR3 has 17 residues. CDR1 and CDR2 from the germline V gene are SGHNT and YYREEE (reference sequence). V lost 4 bases to trimming and J lost 7 bases; unmatched junction nucleotides: 16. CDR3: CASSRLIAGLSRNEQFF. CDR3 sequence (DNA): TGTGCCAGCAGCCGTCTTATAGCGGGACTATCAAGGAATGAGCAGTTCTTC. Full variable domain (remainder filled in from reference TRBV5-4 and TRBJ2-1): ETGVTQSPTHLIKTRGQQVTLRCSSQSGHNTVSWYQQALGQGPQFIFQYYREEENGRGNFPPRFSGLQFPNYSSELNVNALELDDSALYLCASSRLIAGLSRNEQFFGPGTRLTVL.

V is TRBV4-2 and J is TRBJ1-2; a weak D match, TRBD1 (5 bases). The germline CDR1 and CDR2 sequences are LGHNA and YNFKEQ. V was clipped by 0 bases and J by 4 bases, with 15 bases between them. The CDR3 has 16 amino acids. CDR3 sequence reads: CASSQDKRTGIYGYTF. The CDR3 coding sequence is TGTGCCAGCAGCCAAGATAAGCGAACAGGAATCTATGGCTACACCTTC.

The rearrangement links TRBV19 to TRBJ1-1, with D uncertain. CDR3 length equals 14 residues. CDR1 is LNHDA, CDR2 SQIVND, per germline (reference sequence). Trimming removed 3 bases from V and 4 bases from J, with 12 bases in between. In DNA form, the CDR3 reads TGTGCCAGTAGTATTACCGTAGGTGGCACTGAAGCTTTCTTT. Its protein product is CASSITVGGTEAFF. The variable domain in full, with the rest retrieved from reference TRBV19 and TRBJ1-1, is DGGITQSPKYLFRKEGQNVTLSCEQNLNHDAMYWYRQDPGQGLRLIYYSQIVNDFQKGDIAEGYSVSREKKESFPLTVTSAQKNPTAFYLCASSITVGGTEAFFGQGTRLTVV.

The genes are TRBV11-3 and TRBJ2-7, with TRBD2 matching 14 bases. CDR1 and CDR2 from the germline V gene are SGHNT and YENEEA. The CDR3 consists of 19 residues. Trimming at V came to 5 bases and at J to 3 bases, leaving 15 bases not matched to a gene. Written as DNA, the CDR3 is TGTGCCAGCAGCCCTCAGCTCGGACTAGCGGGAGGCAAATTCTACGAGCAGTACTTC. Amino acid sequence: CASSPQLGLAGGKFYEQYF.

This clone appeared once. The J gene is TRBJ1-6, the V gene TRBV7-3; D call uncertain. Germline values: CDR1 SGHTA, CDR2 FQGTGA. V was clipped by 0 bases and J by 13 bases, with 7 bases between them. CDR3 length: 12 amino acids. CDR3 sequence reads: CASSLTQGPLHF. For the CDR3, the DNA is TGTGCCAGCAGCTTAACTCAAGGCCCCCTCCACTTT.

The V call is TRBV6-5, the J call TRBJ1-1; tentatively, D is TRBD1 (5 bases). The CDR3 covers 13 residues. V shed 5 bases and J shed 5 bases, with 12 bases lying between them. Germline values: CDR1 MNHEY, CDR2 SVGAGI. The CDR3 here is CASSPARGTEAFF. The CDR3 DNA reads as TGTGCCAGCAGTCCTGCCCGGGGGACTGAAGCTTTCTTT.

The V and J genes are TRBV5-4 and TRBJ1-5, with D possibly being TRBD1 (5 bases). Per germline, CDR1 SGHNT and CDR2 YYREEE (reference sequence). CDR3 length: 18 residues. V gave up 2 bases and J gave up 0 bases, with 18 bases separating them. This CDR3 is CASSFQGIAFNSNQPQHF. CDR3 bases: TGTGCCAGCAGCTTCCAGGGTATTGCCTTCAATAGCAATCAGCCCCAGCATTTT. The full variable domain, in which reference TRBV5-4 and TRBJ1-5 provide the parts outside the CDR3, is ETGVTQSPTHLIKTRGQQVTLRCSSQSGHNTVSWYQQALGQGPQFIFQYYREEENGRGNFPPRFSGLQFPNYSSELNVNALELDDSALYLCASSFQGIAFNSNQPQHFGDGTRLSIL.

This sequence joins TRBV4-2 and TRBJ1-1, with D possibly matching TRBD1 (6 bases). Germline values: CDR1 LGHNA, CDR2 YNFKEQ. Trimming took off 4 bases at V and 3 bases at J, with 9 bases between the two ends. The CDR3 contains 13 residues. CDR3 DNA: TGTGCCAGCAGCCTAAGGGGGTACACTGAAGCTTTCTTT. This sequence encodes CASSLRGYTEAFF.